These 28 T cell receptor beta chains share one sample of origin, sequenced in a study of T cell clusters in autoimmune cytopenias (dated by TCRdb to about 2019). Per sample, around 230 ng of peripheral blood genomic DNA, 30,000 to 40,000 genome equivalents, was used for TRB amplification. The reads were generated on an Illumina MiSeq. Multiplex PCR with a touch-down protocol amplified TRB rearrangements, with the TRB-A and TRB-B primer pools combined in a single tube. After TCRdb reprocessed the reads, each CDR3 protein sequence was kept as one row, without DNA. Per the sample table, the count is about 11,000 distinct CDR3 sequences. In total, the top ten clones hold roughly 21% of the sample. These sequences were also reported in another study, on T cell repertoires in aging, cancer and after chemotherapy.

Material for sequencing was peripheral blood. These receptors were taken from a human donor in good health.

The V and J genes are TRBV7-2 and TRBJ2-3; TCRdb designates TRBD1, a call that cannot be tested without DNA. Germline assignment: CDR1 SGHTA and CDR2 FQGNSA. This CDR3 comprises 14 residues. CDR3 loop: CASSLGGDTDTQYF. Full variable domain (outside the CDR3, taken from reference TRBV7-2 and TRBJ2-3): GAGVSQSPSNKVTEKGKDVELRCDPISGHTALYWYRQSLGQGLEFLIYFQGNSAPDKSGLPSDRFSAERTGGSVSTLTIQRTQQEDSAVYLCASSLGGDTDTQYFGPGTRLTVL.

In terms of frequency, this clonotype is medium-sized. The chain joins TRBV5-6 to TRBJ2-7; TCRdb's D call of TRBD1 is untestable without DNA. CDR1 is SGHDT and CDR2 is YYEEEE in the germline V gene. This CDR3 has 15 residues. CDR3 residues: CASSIPGLGLYEQYF.

The chain is built from TRBV21-1 and TRBJ1-6. TRBV21-1 is tagged as a pseudogene. This CDR3 is built from 15 residues. The CDR3 loop reads CASSLCVLRNSPLHF.

The V call is TRBV15, the J call TRBJ1-1. CDR3 length: 13 amino acids. From germline, CDR1 is LNHNV and CDR2 YYDKDF (reference sequence). The CDR3 sequence is CATSMTPNTEAFF.

The chain joins TRBV24-1 to TRBJ2-1; the TCRdb call, TRBD2, lacks DNA for checking. Per germline, CDR1 KGHDR and CDR2 SFDVKD. The CDR3 extends over 17 amino acids. The CDR3 loop is CATSDFKAEGWYNEQFF.

The rearrangement uses TRBV12-3 or TRBV12-4 and TRBJ2-1; TCRdb outputs TRBD2, but without DNA this stays unchecked. The CDR3 has 15 residues. The chain's CDR3 is CASRSLAGGPHEQFF.

The chain recombines TRBV19 with TRBJ2-2. CDR3 length: 13 amino acids. CDR1 is LNHDA, CDR2 SQIVND, per germline (reference sequence). This CDR3 is CASSERLAGELFF. The full variable domain, completed using reference TRBV19 and TRBJ2-2, is DGGITQSPKYLFRKEGQNVTLSCEQNLNHDAMYWYRQDPGQGLRLIYYSQIVNDFQKGDIAEGYSVSREKKESFPLTVTSAQKNPTAFYLCASSERLAGELFFGEGSRLTVL.

The chain's CDR3 is CASSPRDRGYEQYF. The chain couples TRBV18 to TRBJ2-7; without DNA, the TCRdb call of TRBD1 cannot be checked. This CDR3 contains 14 residues. Looked up from germline, CDR1 is KGHSH and CDR2 is LQKENI. Combining the CDR3 with reference TRBV18 and TRBJ2-7 gives the whole variable domain NAGVMQNPRHLVRRRGQEARLRCSPMKGHSHVYWYRQLPEEGLKFMVYLQKENIIDESGMPKERFSAEFPKEGPSILRIQQVVRGDSAAYFCASSPRDRGYEQYFGPGTRLTVT.

CDR3: CASSYGRGPTGELFF. The chain carries TRBV6-6 and TRBJ2-2; checking the TCRdb D call of TRBD1 is not possible without DNA. CDR1 is MNHNY and CDR2 is SVGAGI in the germline V gene (reference sequence). This CDR3 comprises 15 residues.

The CDR3 is CAISPGLAGGETQYF. This chain uses TRBV10-3 with TRBJ2-5; TCRdb selects TRBD2, and the lack of DNA leaves this call unchecked. The CDR3 length is 15 residues. Germline loops: CDR1 ENHRY, CDR2 SYGVKD.

In terms of frequency, this clonotype is medium-sized. This chain joins TRBV19 and TRBJ2-7; TCRdb gives TRBD2 as the D gene, but with no DNA this cannot be confirmed. Germline V lookup: CDR1 LNHDA, CDR2 SQIVND (reference sequence). This CDR3 is built from 15 residues. CDR3 amino acids: CASSNGLAAGYEQYF.

The chain recombines TRBV6-5 with TRBJ1-4; lacking DNA, the TRBD1 call made by TCRdb goes unchecked. Germline V lookup: CDR1 MNHEY, CDR2 SVGAGI. This CDR3 comprises 15 residues. CDR3 amino acids: CASSYRWNGAGKLFF.

The V gene is TRBV12-3 or TRBV12-4, the J gene TRBJ2-5; TCRdb returns TRBD1, unconfirmable since there is no DNA. The CDR3 extends over 16 amino acids. The CDR3 loop is CASSLGMTGGQETQYF.

This clonotype is medium-sized (0.01 to 0.1%) by frequency. CDR3 sequence: CASSMSGGRMAYEQYF. The V gene is TRBV19, the J gene TRBJ2-7; TCRdb proposes TRBD2, but this gene call is untestable without DNA. There are 16 residues in the CDR3. The germline V gene has CDR1 LNHDA and CDR2 SQIVND (reference sequence).

This chain links TRBV7-9 with TRBJ1-6. The length of the CDR3 is 16 residues. Germline loops: CDR1 SEHNR, CDR2 FQNEAQ (reference sequence). The CDR3 reads CASSSAGSSYNSPLHF.

The chain joins TRBV6-5 to TRBJ1-3. The CDR3 runs 15 residues. Per the germline V gene, CDR1 is MNHEY and CDR2 is SVGAGI. The CDR3 spells CASTASRASGNTIYF.

This sequence joins TRBV15 and TRBJ1-1. In germline, CDR1 is LNHNV, CDR2 YYDKDF (reference sequence). CDR3 length: 13 amino acids. CDR3 sequence: CATSRRSNTEAFF.

The chain links TRBV30 to TRBJ1-3. Germline V gene data show CDR1 as GTSNPN and CDR2 as SVGIG (reference sequence). This CDR3 region has 13 residues. CDR3: CAWAGISGNTIYF.

The CDR3 sequence: CASSLTGRATEAFF. The chain is built from TRBV5-1 and TRBJ1-1; TCRdb returns TRBD1, unconfirmable since there is no DNA. This CDR3 spans 14 amino acids. Germline V lookup: CDR1 SGHRS, CDR2 YFSETQ.

According to its frequency, this clonotype is medium-sized (0.01 to 0.1%). V usage is TRBV19 and J usage is TRBJ2-6; no DNA is available, so the TRBD1 call from TCRdb remains unchecked. Looked up from germline, CDR1 is LNHDA and CDR2 is SQIVND (reference sequence). The CDR3 runs 16 residues. The CDR3 reads CASSDRSGVGANVLTF.

The chain couples TRBV6-5 to TRBJ2-1; the D call from TCRdb, TRBD1, cannot be confirmed without DNA. Germline V gives CDR1 MNHEY, CDR2 SVGAGI. This CDR3 has 15 residues. The CDR3: CASSPESGSYNEQFF.

This sequence joins TRBV28 and TRBJ2-1. CDR3 length: 15 amino acids. Germline loops: CDR1 MDHEN, CDR2 SYDVKM. The chain's CDR3 is CASSNRSVWRNEQFF.

This rearrangement joins TRBV6-1 to TRBJ1-2. Germline-derived CDR1 and CDR2 are MNHNS and SASEGT. CDR3 size: 12 residues. CDR3 amino acids: CASSVDRLGYTF.

The V gene is TRBV6-6, the J gene TRBJ1-1. Germline V lookup: CDR1 MNHNY, CDR2 SVGAGI (reference sequence). This CDR3 spans 15 amino acids. CDR3 loop: CATLNRPSLNTEAFF.

The rearrangement joins TRBV12-3 or TRBV12-4 to TRBJ1-3. There are 16 residues in the CDR3. CDR3 residues: CASSRHGRASGNTIYF.

The V and J genes are TRBV2 and TRBJ1-4. Germline V CDR1 and CDR2: SNHLY, FYNNEI. There are 14 residues in the CDR3. CDR3 amino acids: CASSEGATNEKLFF.

The genes are TRBV7-2 and TRBJ1-5. Germline V gene sequence: CDR1 SGHTA, CDR2 FQGNSA. The CDR3 extends over 13 amino acids. CDR3: CASSLEPYQPQHF.

Frequency places this clonotype as medium-sized. The CDR3 reads CASSIAGTGGSYGYTF. V and J are TRBV19 and TRBJ1-2; TCRdb picks TRBD1, but there is no DNA to check that call. There are 16 residues in the CDR3. Germline-derived CDR1 and CDR2 are LNHDA and SQIVND (reference sequence).